A single T cell receptor (beta chain) is shown here with its context. The antigen is not known. Regions amplified from RNA transcripts were the TCR beta CDR3 regions. An initial round of RT-PCR targeting the TCR CDR3 relied on the HTBI primer set. TCRdb re-analysed the multiplex PCR reads in MiXCR, keeping a single row per CDR3 protein. The sample has about 700,000 distinct CDR3 sequences; just under 45% are singletons. The data originate from a study of T cells in Graves' hyperthyroidism and ophthalmopathy. Clinical symptoms, serum thyroxine, TRAb, thyroid ultrasound and orbital computed tomography informed diagnoses. Study-wide points: Median prediction lead before ophthalmopathy onset was roughly 6 months with the model. Researchers report that a 13 V-J model separated ophthalmopathy from stable hyperthyroidism.

This receptor was identified in an adult man with Graves' disease, either hyperthyroidism or ophthalmopathy (not recorded which). The sequenced sample was peripheral blood or thyroid tissue (not recorded which).

The CDR3 loop is CASSIPLTMGDQPQHF. The CDR3 coding sequence is TGTGCCAGTAGTATCCCCCTGACAATGGGAGATCAGCCCCAGCATTTT. The rearrangement joins TRBV19 to TRBJ1-5; D remains unclear. Trimming pared 3 bases from V and 5 bases from J, leaving 17 bases between. Per the germline V gene, CDR1 is LNHDA and CDR2 is SQIVND (reference sequence). This CDR3 is 16 amino acids long.